The next 8 T cell receptor beta chains were all read from a single sample in a study of post-analysis software for immune sequencing data. Overall study findings and caveats: Patients carried roughly 5 TRBV segments more frequently than controls did, and TRBV5-6, TRBV5-1 and TRBV20-1 were among them.

For these receptors, no antigen is known. Prepared libraries of TCR beta cDNA carried unique molecular identifiers. TCRdb reprocessed the PCR reads with MiXCR, giving one entry per CDR3 protein. The table includes around 710,000 distinct CDR3 sequences, about 43% detected once. What was sequenced was blood. These receptors were collected from a girl between 5 and 17 years old with multiple sclerosis.

CDR3 DNA sequence: TGTGCCAGCAGTTACTCGTCGCTAGCGGGAGTTTCTTACTCCTACGAGCAGTACTTC. It codes for CASSYSSLAGVSYSYEQYF. The genes are TRBV6-5 and TRBJ2-7, with 10 bases fitting TRBD2. CDR1 is MNHEY and CDR2 is SVGAGI in the germline V gene. Trimming cost V 0 bases and J 0 bases; bases outside gene matches: 11. The CDR3 has 19 residues.

This clonotype was recorded a few times. The chain joins TRBV29-1 to TRBJ2-1, with TRBD2 matching over 13 bases. Germline V gene data show CDR1 as SQVTM and CDR2 as ANQGSEA. CDR3 length equals 14 residues. The V segment lost 5 bases and the J segment 4 bases; nucleotides outside the gene matches: 2. This CDR3 is CSVQLAGGYNEQFF. The DNA of the CDR3 is TGCAGCGTTCAACTAGCGGGAGGGTACAATGAGCAGTTCTTC.

The table lists this clonotype with a few counts. The V and J genes are TRBV29-1 and TRBJ2-4; maybe TRBD2 (6 bases). The J call may be in error: the DNA end matches TRBJ2-7 better. The CDR3 sequence is 13 residues long. Looked up from germline, CDR1 is SQVTM and CDR2 is ANQGSEA. CDR3 in DNA: TGCAGCGCTCGCGGGACTGGGTACAACGAGCAGTACTTC. Its protein product is CSARGTGYNEQYF.

This clonotype occurred a few times. The J gene is TRBJ2-3, the V gene TRBV4-1, with 8 bases that match TRBD2. V trimming: 0 bases; J trimming: 6 bases; junction bases outside the gene matches: 8. Germline V gene data show CDR1 as MGHRA and CDR2 as YSYEKL. This CDR3 spans 16 amino acids. The CDR3 here is CASSQEDAGGEDTQYF. The CDR3 nucleotides are TGCGCCAGCAGCCAAGAGGACGCGGGGGGCGAGGATACGCAGTATTTT.

The chain links TRBV29-1 to TRBJ1-2; D perhaps matches TRBD1 (6 bases). Germline assignment: CDR1 SQVTM and CDR2 ANQGSEA. This CDR3 has 12 residues. The germline V and J ends were trimmed by 1 base and 8 bases, with 11 bases remaining between them. CDR3 sequence (DNA): TGCAGCGTTGAAGGTCCGGGGGGCGGCTACACCTTC. It specifies CSVEGPGGGYTF.

The chain recombines TRBV20-1 with TRBJ2-3, with 8 nucleotides matching TRBD2. The CDR3 length is 13 residues. V shed 6 bases and J 2 bases; nucleotides not matched to a gene: 4. Germline assignment: CDR1 DFQATT and CDR2 SNEGSKA (reference sequence). CDR3 sequence reads: CSATSGYTDTQYF. DNA of the CDR3: TGCAGTGCAACTAGCGGCTACACAGATACGCAGTATTTT.

The table lists this clonotype with a few counts. The junction departs from germline at one end; a sequencing error may be responsible. V is TRBV10-3 and J is TRBJ2-2, with D possibly called TRBD1 or TRBD2 (5 bases each). This CDR3 region has 18 residues. Germline loops: CDR1 ENHRY, CDR2 SYGVKD. The DNA of the CDR3 is TGTGTCATCAGTGAGTTTCAGGGACCTACCGCGAACACCGGGGAGCTGTTTTTT. Translation gives CVISEFQGPTANTGELFF.

This clonotype was observed at least ten times. The genes are TRBV2 and TRBJ2-1; 13 nucleotides align to TRBD2. The trim removed 6 bases at V and 0 bases at J, leaving 2 bases unmatched. CDR3 length: 16 amino acids. The germline V gene encodes CDR1 SNHLY and CDR2 FYNNEI. CDR3 nucleotides: TGTGCCAGCAGCTGGACTAGCGGGAGCTCCTACAATGAGCAGTTCTTC. Translating it yields CASSWTSGSSYNEQFF.